This TCR beta chain stems from a study of early T cells in non-severe SARS-CoV-2 infection. Per the germline V gene, CDR1 is MDHEN and CDR2 is SYDVKM. V was trimmed by 5 bases and J by 5 bases, leaving 10 bases between them. The CDR3 is 12 residues long. The TCR library protocol attached unique molecular identifiers to the individual cDNA molecules. TCRdb reprocessed the 5' RACE reads via MiXCR and lists one record per CDR3 protein. The sample has around 59,000 distinct CDR3 sequences; around 12% are singletons. This clonotype has a count of ten or more. The chain links TRBV28 to TRBJ2-7; tentative D call: TRBD1 (6 bases). The TCR originated in an adult who was a healthcare worker with PCR-confirmed SARS-CoV-2 infection or an uninfected control (not recorded which). The specimen sequenced was whole blood. CDR3 bases: TGTGCCAGCAGTCTCAGGACAGACGAGCAGTACTTC. Amino acids: CASSLRTDEQYF.